The 28 T cell receptor beta chains below come from one sample, sequenced in a study of T cell responses to AZD1222 COVID-19 vaccine (dated by TCRdb to the early 2020s). The time point label of this sample denotes: baseline before first vaccination. The library was generated by the immunoSEQ multiplex PCR assay. TCRdb took over this immuneACCESS table, retaining in-frame rearrangements with V and J assigned. Such tables are incomplete; in checked studies, under half of the missing clones stem from an unresolved V gene, and the remainder is unexplained. Within this sample are about 120,000 clones, with less than 95% of them counted one time only. The top ten clones comprise almost 5.5% of the sample. This specimen consisted of peripheral blood, obtained on day 0 of AZD1222 vaccination. All receptors come from an adult in good health.

The chain carries TRBV14 and TRBJ2-7, with D perhaps given as TRBD1 or TRBD2 (6 bases each). CDR1 is SGHDN and CDR2 is FVKESK in the germline V gene. V was trimmed by 1 base and J by 9 bases, leaving 19 bases between them. This CDR3 has 15 residues. The CDR3 DNA reads as TGTGCCAGCAGCCAAGTACGGGGGCGCGCGTTAGGGCAGTACTTC. It is translated as CASSQVRGRALGQYF.

The chain couples TRBV2 to TRBJ2-1, with 8 nucleotides matching TRBD1. The V gene end was trimmed by 11 bases and the J gene end by 9 bases; junction bases not matched to a gene: 12. The CDR3 extends over 13 amino acids. Germline V gene lookup returns CDR1 SNHLY and CDR2 FYNNEI. As DNA, the CDR3 is TGTGCCGGTGGACAGGGTGGCGTGGCTGAGCAGTTCTTC. It specifies CAGGQGGVAEQFF. Full variable domain (remainder filled in from reference TRBV2 and TRBJ2-1): EPEVTQTPSHQVTQMGQEVILRCVPISNHLYFYWYRQILGQKVEFLVSFYNNEISEKSEIFDDQFSVERPDGSNFTLKIRSTKLEDSAMYFCAGGQGGVAEQFFGPGTRLTVL.

The genes are TRBV28 and TRBJ1-5, with D unresolved. The CDR3 is made up of 12 amino acids. Per the germline V gene, CDR1 is MDHEN and CDR2 is SYDVKM. V lost 1 base and J lost 9, with 7 bases in between. CDR3 protein: CASSLYQRPQHF. CDR3 DNA: TGTGCCAGCAGTTTATACCAACGGCCCCAGCATTTT.

V gene TRBV19 combines with J gene TRBJ2-6; no reliable D call. CDR3 length: 20 residues. Germline V gives CDR1 LNHDA, CDR2 SQIVND (reference sequence). The ends were cut back, 3 bases at V and 0 bases at J, with 21 bases in the middle. The CDR3 DNA reads TGTGCCAGTAGTATGGCTCTCGCAGGTACCCCTCTCTCTGGGGCCAACGTCCTGACTTTC. Translating gives CASSMALAGTPLSGANVLTF.

The chain joins TRBV19 to TRBJ1-2, with TRBD1 identical over 7 bases. Germline V gene lookup returns CDR1 LNHDA and CDR2 SQIVND (reference sequence). There are 14 residues in the CDR3. With 4 bases clipped from V and 1 base from J, the junction kept 3 bases outside the gene matches. The CDR3 sequence: CASSRGGDNYGYTF. The CDR3 bases are TGTGCCAGTAGTAGAGGGGGCGATAACTATGGCTACACCTTC.

This chain uses TRBV19 with TRBJ2-1; the match to TRBD2 covers 9 bases. CDR3 length: 15 amino acids. CDR1 and CDR2 (germline): LNHDA, SQIVND (reference sequence). V shed 4 bases, J shed 6 bases, and the junction held 7 bases outside the gene matches. The chain's CDR3 is CASSRLASGTNEQFF. CDR3 nucleotides: TGTGCCAGTAGTAGGTTGGCTAGCGGGACCAATGAGCAGTTCTTC. Full variable domain (missing parts from reference TRBV19 and TRBJ2-1): DGGITQSPKYLFRKEGQNVTLSCEQNLNHDAMYWYRQDPGQGLRLIYYSQIVNDFQKGDIAEGYSVSREKKESFPLTVTSAQKNPTAFYLCASSRLASGTNEQFFGPGTRLTVL.

The V gene is TRBV29-1, the J gene TRBJ1-2; 9 bases align to TRBD1. The V gene end was trimmed by 1 base and the J gene end by 4 bases; junction bases not matched to a gene: 7. This CDR3 is 15 amino acids long. Germline assignment: CDR1 SQVTM and CDR2 ANQGSEA. For the CDR3, the DNA is TGCAGCGTTGAAGTCGGGACAGGGATACTCTATGGCTACACCTTC. This gives the protein CSVEVGTGILYGYTF.

The chain carries TRBV12-3 or TRBV12-4 and TRBJ2-2; D call uncertain. The CDR3 length is 13 residues. The V end was cut by 5 bases, the J end by 7 bases, with 11 bases between. In DNA form, the CDR3 reads TGTGCCAGCAGTACCACAGTGATCGGGGAGCTGTTTTTT. The encoded protein is CASSTTVIGELFF.

The chain uses TRBV11-2 and TRBJ2-2; D is perhaps TRBD2 (5 bases). V was pared by 11 bases and J by 2 bases, with 12 bases between. CDR3 length: 13 residues. Germline CDR1 SGHAT, CDR2 FQNNGV. The CDR3 DNA follows: TGTGCCGGGAGCAGGATAAACACCGGGGAGCTGTTTTTT. Its protein product is CAGSRINTGELFF.

This chain uses TRBV25-1 with TRBJ1-2; a possible D gene is TRBD1 (5 bases). CDR3 size: 11 residues. Germline V gives CDR1 MGHDK, CDR2 SYGVNS. The germline V and J ends were trimmed by 7 bases and 7 bases, with 10 bases remaining between them. CDR3 in amino acids: CASTGGSGYTF. CDR3 in DNA: TGTGCCAGCACCGGGGGTAGTGGCTACACCTTC.

The sample holds a few counts of this clone. The chain links TRBV6-5 to TRBJ2-1; TRBD2 might be the D (6 bases). The length of the CDR3 is 14 residues. Germline lookup yields CDR1 MNHEY and CDR2 SVGAGI. The V gene lost 6 bases and the J gene lost 1 base, with 10 bases spanning the gap. For the CDR3, the DNA is TGTGCCAGCAGGCCGGGAGTGTCCTACAATGAGCAGTTCTTC. Protein sequence: CASRPGVSYNEQFF.

The genes are TRBV9 and TRBJ1-3; TRBD1 might be the D (5 bases). The CDR3 extends over 16 amino acids. V was cut by 2 bases and J by 3 bases, with 15 bases left in between. Per germline, CDR1 SGDLS and CDR2 YYNGEE. CDR3 sequence reads: CASSVLTGENGNTIYF. CDR3 nucleotide sequence: TGTGCCAGCAGCGTCCTCACAGGTGAAAATGGAAACACCATATATTTT.

This chain links TRBV5-6 with TRBJ2-2; D gene unclear. This CDR3 is built from 18 residues. The germline V and J ends were trimmed by 4 bases and 3 bases, with 22 bases remaining between them. Germline lookup yields CDR1 SGHDT and CDR2 YYEEEE. The CDR3 sequence is CASSATSDDKRHTGELFF. The CDR3 region has the DNA TGTGCCAGCAGCGCTACATCGGACGATAAAAGACACACCGGGGAGCTGTTTTTT.

This chain connects TRBV7-8 to TRBJ2-6; D is undetermined. The CDR3 has 15 residues. Trimming removed 5 bases at V and 1 base at J, with 9 bases between. Germline loops: CDR1 SGHVS, CDR2 FQNEAQ. The CDR3 protein is CASSPDNSGANVLTF. The DNA of the CDR3 is TGTGCCAGCAGCCCCGACAATTCTGGGGCCAACGTCCTGACTTTC.

The V and J genes are TRBV9 and TRBJ2-2, with D possibly TRBD1 on 6 matching bases. The CDR3 covers 15 residues. CDR1 SGDLS and CDR2 YYNGEE come from the germline V gene. Trimming removed 0 bases at V and 5 bases at J, with 11 bases between. The CDR3 protein is CASSVDGGRTGELFF. Written as DNA, the CDR3 is TGTGCCAGCAGCGTAGATGGGGGCCGGACCGGGGAGCTGTTTTTT.

V and J are TRBV4-2 and TRBJ2-1; tentative D call: TRBD1 (6 bases). This CDR3 has 15 residues. Trimming removed 0 bases from V and 10 bases from J, with 16 bases in between. Germline V CDR1 and CDR2: LGHNA, YNFKEQ. Here the CDR3 DNA reads TGTGCCAGCAGCCAAGATAGTTACAGTCAGGGGGAGCAGTTCTTC. Amino acid sequence: CASSQDSYSQGEQFF.

V and J are TRBV30 and TRBJ1-6, with unresolved D. CDR3 size: 13 residues. V was clipped by 0 bases and J by 9 bases, with 9 bases between them. Germline CDR1 and CDR2: GTSNPN and SVGIG (reference sequence). Written as DNA, the CDR3 is TGTGCCTGGAGTGTACAAAACGGTTCACCCCTCCACTTT. This encodes CAWSVQNGSPLHF.

The V call is TRBV6-4, the J call TRBJ2-3; D is ambiguous. CDR3 length: 13 residues. Germline V lookup: CDR1 MRHNA, CDR2 SNTAGT. V lost 6 bases, J lost 6 bases, and 13 bases lay in between. CDR3 bases: TGTGCCAGCAGCGAGCTTAGAGGTGATACGCAGTATTTT. It yields the protein CASSELRGDTQYF.

V is TRBV4-2 and J is TRBJ1-5; D is ambiguous. CDR3 length: 17 amino acids. CDR1 LGHNA and CDR2 YNFKEQ come from the germline V gene. Trimming removed 1 base at V and 3 bases at J, with 16 bases between. The CDR3 DNA reads TGTGCCAGCAGCCAAGGCACCGGTACACTCCTCAATCAGCCCCAGCATTTT. The encoded protein is CASSQGTGTLLNQPQHF.

This clone was seen a single time. The CDR3 loop is CASSGGTLVTGELFF. For the CDR3, the DNA is TGTGCCAGTTCGGGGGGGACCCTGGTCACCGGGGAGCTGTTTTTT. The V and J genes are TRBV19 and TRBJ2-2, with TRBD2 matching over 8 bases. Trimming removed 8 bases from V and 4 bases from J; junction bases left unmatched: 9. The germline CDR1 and CDR2 sequences are LNHDA and SQIVND (reference sequence). This CDR3 has 15 residues.

The genes are TRBV7-3 and TRBJ1-1; no definite D call. This CDR3 comprises 13 residues. The germline V gene has CDR1 SGHTA and CDR2 FQGTGA. V lost 5 bases to trimming and J lost 0 bases, with 7 bases between them. Here the CDR3 reads CASSMSLNTEAFF. In nucleotides, the CDR3 is TGTGCCAGCAGCATGAGCTTGAACACTGAAGCTTTCTTT. The variable domain in full, with the rest retrieved from reference TRBV7-3 and TRBJ1-1, is GAGVSQTPSNKVTEKGKYVELRCDPISGHTALYWYRQSLGQGPEFLIYFQGTGAADDSGLPNDRFFAVRPEGSVSTLKIQRTERGDSAVYLCASSMSLNTEAFFGQGTRLTVV.

The V gene is TRBV6-2 or TRBV6-3, the J gene TRBJ2-7; 8 nucleotides line up with TRBD1. V shed 7 bases and J 7 bases; nucleotides not matched to a gene: 21. The germline V gene has CDR1 MNHEY and CDR2 SVGEGT. This CDR3 is 17 amino acids long. CDR3 sequence: CASTPGQARDLTGEQYF. The CDR3 coding sequence is TGTGCCAGCACCCCGGGACAGGCCAGGGACCTCACCGGGGAGCAGTACTTC.

The V and J genes are TRBV6-5 and TRBJ1-2, with D unresolved. Trimming pared 6 bases from V and 4 bases from J, leaving 15 bases between. Germline lookup yields CDR1 MNHEY and CDR2 SVGAGI. The length of the CDR3 is 14 residues. The CDR3 nucleotides read TGTGCCAGCAGGGTCACCAGGAACTCCTATGGCTACACCTTC. Encoded protein: CASRVTRNSYGYTF.

The CDR3 region is CASNNGQVQETQYF. In DNA, the CDR3 is TGTGCCAGCAACAACGGACAGGTACAAGAGACCCAGTACTTC. This chain links TRBV13 with TRBJ2-5; 7 bases are shared with TRBD1. Trimming removed 7 bases from V and 2 bases from J; junction bases left unmatched: 7. Germline-derived CDR1 and CDR2 are PRHDT and FYEKMQ (reference sequence). This CDR3 region has 14 residues.

J is TRBJ1-5 and V is TRBV27; TRBD1 agrees at 7 bases. Germline CDR1 is MNHEY and CDR2 is SMNVEV (reference sequence). Trimming at V came to 5 bases and at J to 7 bases, leaving 8 bases not matched to a gene. The CDR3 has 14 residues. Here the CDR3 DNA reads TGTGCCAGCAGTCCAGGACAGGTCGGCCAGCCCCAGCATTTT. Translating gives CASSPGQVGQPQHF.

The rearrangement links TRBV18 to TRBJ2-3; tentative D call: TRBD1 (6 bases). The CDR3 consists of 14 residues. Germline V gives CDR1 KGHSH, CDR2 LQKENI. The ends were cut back, 3 bases at V and 4 bases at J, with 11 bases in the middle. The CDR3, as DNA: TGTGCCAGCTCACCCCTAGGACAGTCAGATACGCAGTATTTT. Amino acids: CASSPLGQSDTQYF.

This clone occurred once. The gene calls are TRBV27 and TRBJ1-1, with D unresolved. In germline, CDR1 is MNHEY, CDR2 SMNVEV (reference sequence). CDR3 length: 13 residues. The ends were cut back, 3 bases at V and 5 bases at J, with 10 bases in the middle. This CDR3 reads CASSFGGRTEAFF. The CDR3 bases are TGTGCCAGCAGTTTTGGAGGGAGGACTGAAGCTTTCTTT.

The count of this clone is one. The chain combines TRBV6-5 with TRBJ1-2; 8 nucleotides match TRBD1. In germline, CDR1 is MNHEY, CDR2 SVGAGI. The CDR3 runs 14 residues. V lost 6 bases to trimming and J lost 6 bases; unmatched junction nucleotides: 9. The DNA of the CDR3 is TGTGCCAGCAGCCAACAGGGGGTATCTGATGGCTACACCTTC. It codes for CASSQQGVSDGYTF.